The 26 T cell receptor beta chains listed next were all sequenced from one sample in a study of regulatory T cells in long-lasting Graves disease. Time point indicated: newly diagnosed GD, antithyroid drugs for less than 3 months. PBMCs provided the RNA from which the TCR library was made. Building of the TCR beta libraries involved iRepertoire HTBI primers and Arm-PCR of CDR3 regions. TCRdb fed the multiplex PCR reads into MiXCR, producing one record per CDR3 protein. Of 550,000 to 600,000 distinct CDR3 sequences detected, 16% appear once; the ten largest clones hold 9.5% to 15%. The same data also went into a second study, on T cells in Graves' hyperthyroidism and ophthalmopathy.

The specimen comprised peripheral blood mononuclear cells (PBMCs), sampled at new diagnosis, from a patient treated with antithyroid drugs. These receptors were collected from a man in his late teens or twenties with Graves disease.

The V call is TRBV11-2, the J call TRBJ2-1, with 7 bases that match TRBD2. Trimming at V came to 1 base and at J to 8 bases, leaving 14 bases not matched to a gene. Germline loops: CDR1 SGHAT, CDR2 FQNNGV. The CDR3 spans 17 residues. The chain's CDR3 is CASSLGTLGEGRYEQFF. In DNA, the CDR3 is TGTGCCAGCAGCTTAGGGACGTTGGGGGAGGGCCGGTATGAGCAGTTCTTC.

In this sample, this clonotype turned up many times. The chain links TRBV7-9 to TRBJ1-4; tentatively, D is TRBD1 (5 bases). In germline, CDR1 is SEHNR, CDR2 FQNEAQ (reference sequence). CDR3 length equals 15 residues. V was clipped by 4 bases and J by 3 bases, with 12 bases between them. DNA of the CDR3: TGTGCCAGCAGCTCACAGGCTCATGCTAATGAAAAACTGTTTTTT. This encodes CASSSQAHANEKLFF.

The chain is built from TRBV5-4 and TRBJ2-7; 9 positions agree with TRBD2. The J segment lost 3 bases and the V segment lost 4 bases, leaving 8 bases of the junction unmatched. Germline loops: CDR1 SGHNT, CDR2 YYREEE (reference sequence). The CDR3 consists of 15 residues. The CDR3 here is CASSRIAGALYEQYF. CDR3 in DNA: TGTGCCAGCAGCCGGATAGCGGGAGCTCTCTACGAGCAGTACTTC.

The chain recombines TRBV29-1 with TRBJ2-7; 11 positions match TRBD2. The length of the CDR3 is 13 residues. Germline V gene lookup returns CDR1 SQVTM and CDR2 ANQGSEA. J lost 5 bases, V lost 6 bases, and 6 bases had no gene match. The CDR3 nucleotides read TGCAGCGTGGCGGGACTAGCGGCACACGAGCAGTACTTC. The encoded protein is CSVAGLAAHEQYF.

This clonotype was detected many times. This chain links TRBV10-2 with TRBJ2-7, with D possibly TRBD1 on 5 matching bases. The V gene lost 5 bases and the J gene lost 3 bases, with 8 bases spanning the gap. Germline CDR1 reads WSHSY; CDR2 reads SAAADI. The CDR3 is made up of 12 amino acids. In DNA form, the CDR3 reads TGCGCCAGCAGTCAGGACATCTACGAGCAGTACTTC. Translating gives CASSQDIYEQYF.

In its sample, this clonotype was seen many times. The V gene is TRBV20-1, the J gene TRBJ2-1, with D maybe TRBD2 (5 bases). CDR1 DFQATT and CDR2 SNEGSKA come from the germline V gene (reference sequence). Trimming removed 4 bases at V and 5 bases at J, with 9 bases between. This CDR3 has 12 residues. In DNA form, the CDR3 reads TGCAGTGCTACGCTAGCCGACAATGAGCAGTTCTTC. This gives the protein CSATLADNEQFF.

This clonotype came up many times. The gene calls are TRBV2 and TRBJ2-1, with 7 bases that match TRBD1. The CDR3 extends over 12 amino acids. The germline V gene has CDR1 SNHLY and CDR2 FYNNEI. With 6 bases clipped from V and 8 bases from J, the junction kept 4 bases outside the gene matches. This CDR3 is CASSTGVDEQFF. The DNA of the CDR3 is TGTGCCAGCAGCACAGGGGTCGATGAGCAGTTCTTC.

This clonotype was counted a few times. The J gene is TRBJ2-1, the V gene TRBV30; 14 bases fit TRBD2. The CDR3 consists of 19 residues. CDR1 GTSNPN and CDR2 SVGIG come from the germline V gene (reference sequence). V was clipped by 4 bases and J by 0 bases; unmatched bases: 11. The DNA of the CDR3 is TGTGCCTGGAAAGGGGGTGGGACTAGCGGGAGAGGCTCCTACAATGAGCAGTTCTTC. Translating it yields CAWKGGGTSGRGSYNEQFF. Full variable domain (missing parts from reference TRBV30 and TRBJ2-1): SQTIHQWPATLVQPVGSPLSLECTVEGTSNPNLYWYRQAAGRGLQLLFYSVGIGQISSEVPQNLSASRPQDRQFILSSKKLLLSDSGFYLCAWKGGGTSGRGSYNEQFFGPGTRLTVL.

This clonotype was counted many times. The chain uses TRBV10-3 and TRBJ1-5, with D possibly being TRBD1 (6 bases). The CDR3 runs to 13 residues. CDR1 and CDR2 (germline): ENHRY, SYGVKD. Trimming stripped 11 bases from V and 7 bases from J, with 18 bases between. The CDR3: CAARSGQGQPQHF. CDR3 bases: TGTGCCGCACGAAGTGGGCAGGGGCAGCCCCAGCATTTT.

This chain joins TRBV6-5 and TRBJ2-5, with D uncertain. The V end lost 4 bases, the J end lost 1 base, and 7 bases lay between the germline ends. The CDR3 covers 13 residues. CDR1 and CDR2 from the germline V gene are MNHEY and SVGAGI. In DNA form, the CDR3 reads TGTGCCAGCAGTTGGACGGTCCAAGAGACCCAGTACTTC. It translates to CASSWTVQETQYF.

This chain connects TRBV20-1 to TRBJ2-7; possible D gene TRBD1, 5 bases. The CDR3 covers 13 residues. Germline V CDR1 and CDR2: DFQATT, SNEGSKA (reference sequence). The V and J ends lost 4 bases and 0 bases respectively, with 10 bases between them. The CDR3 loop reads CSATNRISYEQYF. The CDR3 nucleotides read TGCAGTGCTACAAACAGGATCTCCTACGAGCAGTACTTC.

This clonotype was seen only a few times. Since a much larger clone is just one base distant, this may be a read error. This chain links TRBV7-9 with TRBJ2-7, with 12 bases identical to TRBD2. Trimming at V came to 3 bases and at J to 6 bases, leaving 9 bases not matched to a gene. The CDR3 length is 16 residues. Germline CDR1 and CDR2: SEHNR and FQNEAQ (reference sequence). CDR3 in DNA: TGTGCCAGCAGCTTTCTCCTAGCGGGAGGGGACTGCGAGCAGTACTTC. Protein: CASSFLLAGGDCEQYF.

This clonotype has only one observation. The chain uses TRBV12-3 or TRBV12-4 and TRBJ2-1, with TRBD1 matching over 8 bases. The junction had 3 bases not matched to a gene; V was cut back by 3 bases and J by 5 bases. This CDR3 spans 14 amino acids. The CDR3 nucleotides read TGTGCCAGCAGTTTGTACAGGGGGAACAATGAGCAGTTCTTC. It is translated as CASSLYRGNNEQFF.

The sample holds many counts of this clonotype. The rearrangement joins TRBV5-8 to TRBJ1-1; perhaps TRBD1 as D (5 bases). Germline V lookup: CDR1 SGHTS, CDR2 YDEGEE. Trimming pared 4 bases from V and 0 bases from J, leaving 16 bases between. The CDR3 is 16 amino acids. The CDR3 sequence is CASSRGWDRVNTEAFF. As DNA, the CDR3 is TGTGCCAGCAGCCGAGGATGGGACCGGGTGAACACTGAAGCTTTCTTT.

The J gene is TRBJ2-3, the V gene TRBV14; 7 nucleotides match TRBD2. Germline CDR1 is SGHDN and CDR2 is FVKESK. The CDR3 consists of 15 residues. V lost 4 bases, J lost 2 bases, and 6 bases stayed unmatched. The DNA for the CDR3 is TGTGCCAGCAGCCTTTCTCGGGAGGACACAGATACGCAGTATTTT. As protein: CASSLSREDTDTQYF. Full variable domain (missing parts from reference TRBV14 and TRBJ2-3): EAGVTQFPSHSVIEKGQTVTLRCDPISGHDNLYWYRRVMGKEIKFLLHFVKESKQDESGMPNNRFLAERTGGTYSTLKVQPAELEDSGVYFCASSLSREDTDTQYFGPGTRLTVL.

This clonotype was detected a few times. V and J are TRBV19 and TRBJ2-1; no clear D gene. Trimming left V 1 base short and J 5 bases short, with 12 bases between. The CDR3 spans 15 residues. Germline CDR1 and CDR2: LNHDA and SQIVND (reference sequence). CDR3 loop: CASSIVLAANNEQFF. The CDR3 bases are TGTGCCAGTAGTATAGTGCTGGCGGCAAACAATGAGCAGTTCTTC. Together with reference TRBV19 and TRBJ2-1, the CDR3 gives the full variable domain: DGGITQSPKYLFRKEGQNVTLSCEQNLNHDAMYWYRQDPGQGLRLIYYSQIVNDFQKGDIAEGYSVSREKKESFPLTVTSAQKNPTAFYLCASSIVLAANNEQFFGPGTRLTVL.

This clonotype occurred many times. The CDR3 loop is CASSWISYNEQFF. The CDR3 coding sequence is TGTGCCAGCAGTTGGATCTCCTACAATGAGCAGTTCTTC. The rearrangement uses TRBV12-3 or TRBV12-4 and TRBJ2-1; unclear D gene. The V end lost 4 bases, the J end lost 0 bases, and 4 bases lay between the germline ends. CDR3 length: 13 amino acids.

This clonotype was seen at least ten times. The chain links TRBV7-3 to TRBJ2-3; the D is unclear. The V and J ends lost 1 base and 5 bases respectively, with 10 bases between them. CDR3 length equals 14 residues. The germline gives CDR1 SGHTA, CDR2 FQGTGA. The CDR3 sequence: CASSLSPSGDTQYF. The CDR3 DNA sequence: TGTGCCAGCAGCTTAAGCCCCTCTGGAGATACGCAGTATTTT.

The chain couples TRBV5-4 to TRBJ2-2; D may be TRBD2 (6 bases). The CDR3 is 14 amino acids. V was cut by 3 bases and J by 5 bases, with 11 bases left in between. The germline CDR1 and CDR2 sequences are SGHNT and YYREEE (reference sequence). The chain's CDR3 is CASSSWAGTGELFF. The CDR3 nucleotides are TGTGCCAGCAGCTCCTGGGCGGGAACCGGGGAGCTGTTTTTT.

The chain's CDR3 is CSVRRGSGMVEQYF. CDR3 coding DNA: TGCAGCGTCCGCAGGGGCAGCGGGATGGTCGAGCAGTACTTC. The chain joins TRBV29-1 to TRBJ2-7; D is perhaps TRBD2 (7 bases). Germline V gives CDR1 SQVTM, CDR2 ANQGSEA. There are 14 residues in the CDR3. V was pared by 6 bases and J by 6 bases, with 21 bases between.

Many counts were recorded for this clonotype. The chain carries TRBV7-3 and TRBJ2-7; no clear D. CDR1 SGHTA and CDR2 FQGTGA come from the germline V gene. CDR3 length: 13 amino acids. Trimming cost V 5 bases and J 4 bases, with 12 bases left between them. The CDR3 region is CASSPQADYEQYF. The CDR3 DNA sequence: TGTGCCAGCAGCCCTCAGGCGGATTACGAGCAGTACTTC.

This clonotype was counted only a few times. The CDR3, as DNA: TGTGCCAGCAGTGAAGAAAGGGACCTAATTCCTATCGGGGGCTACACCTTC. Translation gives CASSEERDLIPIGGYTF. The gene calls are TRBV6-1 and TRBJ1-2, with D perhaps matching TRBD1 (5 bases). The V gene lost 1 base and the J gene lost 8 bases, with 23 bases spanning the gap. The CDR3 loop spans 17 amino acids. CDR1 is MNHNS and CDR2 is SASEGT in the germline V gene.

The table lists this clonotype with a few counts. Since a much larger clone is just one base distant, this may be a read error. The V gene is TRBV2, the J gene TRBJ2-3; 9 bases line up with TRBD1. The CDR3 totals 16 residues. Germline lookup yields CDR1 SNHLY and CDR2 FYNNEI. J was trimmed by 2 bases and V by 6 bases; bases with no gene match: 9. In DNA form, the CDR3 reads TGTGCCAGCAGCCCCGGGGACAGGGTCGTCACAGATACGCAGTATTTT. Translation gives CASSPGDRVVTDTQYF.

V usage is TRBV7-9 and J usage is TRBJ2-1; tentatively, D is TRBD2 (5 bases). V was cut by 3 bases and J by 2 bases, with 14 bases left in between. Germline V gene sequence: CDR1 SEHNR, CDR2 FQNEAQ (reference sequence). CDR3 length equals 16 residues. The CDR3 DNA follows: TGTGCCAGCAGCTTGCCCGGACGGGGAGCCTACAATGAGCAGTTCTTC. Translating it yields CASSLPGRGAYNEQFF.

The chain combines TRBV2 with TRBJ2-2, with D possibly being TRBD2 (5 bases). The V end was cut by 4 bases, the J end by 6 bases, with 9 bases between. The germline V gene has CDR1 SNHLY and CDR2 FYNNEI. This CDR3 is built from 13 residues. Here the CDR3 DNA reads TGTGCCAGCAGTGGTAGCGAGCCCGGGGAGCTGTTTTTT. This sequence encodes CASSGSEPGELFF.

This clonotype was observed many times. The chain carries TRBV3-1 and TRBJ2-1; D uncertain. The CDR3 runs to 14 residues. Per germline, CDR1 LGHDT and CDR2 YNNKEL (reference sequence). The germline V and J ends were trimmed by 1 base and 4 bases, with 8 bases remaining between them. CDR3 sequence reads: CASSQVARYNEQFF. The CDR3 nucleotides read TGTGCCAGCAGCCAAGTGGCACGATACAATGAGCAGTTCTTC.